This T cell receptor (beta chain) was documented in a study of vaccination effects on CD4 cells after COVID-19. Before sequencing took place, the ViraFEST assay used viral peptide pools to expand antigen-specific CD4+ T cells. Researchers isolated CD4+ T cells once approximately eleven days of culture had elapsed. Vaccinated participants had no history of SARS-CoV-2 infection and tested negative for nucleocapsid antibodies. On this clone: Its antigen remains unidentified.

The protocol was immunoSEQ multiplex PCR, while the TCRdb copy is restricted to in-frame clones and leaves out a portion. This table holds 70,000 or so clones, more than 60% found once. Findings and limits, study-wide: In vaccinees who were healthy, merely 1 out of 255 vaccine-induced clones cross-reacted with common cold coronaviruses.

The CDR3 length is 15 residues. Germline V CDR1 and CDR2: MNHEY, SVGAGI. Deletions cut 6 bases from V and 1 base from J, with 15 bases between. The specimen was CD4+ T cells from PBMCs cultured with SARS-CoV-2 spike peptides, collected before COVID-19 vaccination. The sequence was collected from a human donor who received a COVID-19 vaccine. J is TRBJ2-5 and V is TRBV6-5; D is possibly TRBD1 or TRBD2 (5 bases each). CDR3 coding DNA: TGTGCCAGCAGATTTTCTCGAGGGGTCCAAGAGACCCAGTACTTC. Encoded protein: CASRFSRGVQETQYF.